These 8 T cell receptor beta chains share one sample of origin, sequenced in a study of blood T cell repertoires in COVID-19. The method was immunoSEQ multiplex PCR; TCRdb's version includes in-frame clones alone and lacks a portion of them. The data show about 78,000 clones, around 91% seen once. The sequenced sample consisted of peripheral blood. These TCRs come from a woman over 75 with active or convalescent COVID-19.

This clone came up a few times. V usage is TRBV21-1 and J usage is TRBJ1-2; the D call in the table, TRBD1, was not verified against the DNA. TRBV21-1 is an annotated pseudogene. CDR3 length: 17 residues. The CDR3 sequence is CASSGGEGGKRGYGYTF. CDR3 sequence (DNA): TGTGCCAGCAGCGGGGGCGAGGGCGGAAAGAGGGGCTATGGCTACACCTTC.

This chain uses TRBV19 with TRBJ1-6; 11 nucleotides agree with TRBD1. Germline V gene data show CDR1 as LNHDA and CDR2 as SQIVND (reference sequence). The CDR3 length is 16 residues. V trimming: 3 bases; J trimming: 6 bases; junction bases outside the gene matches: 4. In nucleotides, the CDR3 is TGTGCCAGTAGTATGGGACAGGGGGTATTTAATTCACCCCTCCACTTT. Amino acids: CASSMGQGVFNSPLHF.

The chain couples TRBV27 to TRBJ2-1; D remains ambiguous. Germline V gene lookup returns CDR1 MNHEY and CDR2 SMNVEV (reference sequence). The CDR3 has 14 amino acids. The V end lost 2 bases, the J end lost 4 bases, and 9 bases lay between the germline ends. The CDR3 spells CASSLGLRYNEQFF. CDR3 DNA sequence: TGTGCCAGCAGTTTAGGGTTGCGGTACAATGAGCAGTTCTTC.

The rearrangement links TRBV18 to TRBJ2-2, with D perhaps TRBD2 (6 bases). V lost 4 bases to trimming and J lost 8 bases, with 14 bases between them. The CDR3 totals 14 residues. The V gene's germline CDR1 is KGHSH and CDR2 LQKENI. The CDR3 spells CASSRGTQGGELFF. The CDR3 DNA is TGTGCCAGCTCACGCGGGACCCAAGGAGGGGAGCTGTTTTTT.

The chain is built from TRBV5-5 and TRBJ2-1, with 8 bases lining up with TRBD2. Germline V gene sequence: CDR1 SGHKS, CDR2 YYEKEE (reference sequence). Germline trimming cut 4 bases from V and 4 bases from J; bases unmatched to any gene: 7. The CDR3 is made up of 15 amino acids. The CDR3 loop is CASSQSGSGYNEQFF. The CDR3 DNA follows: TGTGCCAGCAGCCAAAGCGGGAGCGGTTACAATGAGCAGTTCTTC.

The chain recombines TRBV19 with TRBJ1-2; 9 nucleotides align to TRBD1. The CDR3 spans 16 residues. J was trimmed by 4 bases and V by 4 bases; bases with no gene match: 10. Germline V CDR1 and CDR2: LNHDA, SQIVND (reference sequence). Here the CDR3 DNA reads TGTGCCAGTAGTACGAAGACAGGGGGTTATTCCTATGGCTACACCTTC. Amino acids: CASSTKTGGYSYGYTF.

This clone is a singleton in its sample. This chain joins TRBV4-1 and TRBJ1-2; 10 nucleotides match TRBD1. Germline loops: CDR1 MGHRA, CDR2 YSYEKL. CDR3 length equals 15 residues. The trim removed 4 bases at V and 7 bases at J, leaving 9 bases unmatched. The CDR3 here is CASSPDRGRVGGYTF. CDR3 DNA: TGCGCCAGCAGCCCCGACAGGGGGCGCGTAGGTGGCTACACCTTC.

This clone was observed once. The CDR3 loop is CASSFTRNTDTQYF. The CDR3 nucleotides read TGTGCCAGCAGCTTCACACGAAACACAGATACGCAGTATTTT. The V call is TRBV5-4, the J call TRBJ2-3; D unclear. Trimming cost V 2 bases and J 2 bases, with 9 bases left between them. Germline assignment: CDR1 SGHNT and CDR2 YYREEE (reference sequence). The CDR3 contains 14 residues.